The T cell receptor (beta chain) described here comes from a study of blood T cell repertoires in COVID-19. Overall study: The analysed material was cDNA or gDNA that came from T cells, B-cell-depleted T cells, or PBMCs.

The assay was immunoSEQ multiplex PCR, and TCRdb's table has in-frame clones only and misses some. The table has approximately 200,000 clones, more than 75% seen once. The CDR3 consists of 13 residues. Trimming removed 3 bases from V and 13 bases from J, with 13 bases in between. Sequencing was carried out using peripheral blood. The chain carries TRBV12-3 or TRBV12-4 and TRBJ1-6, with D perhaps TRBD1 (5 bases). The receptor was isolated from a man aged 35-49 years with active or convalescent COVID-19. The CDR3 protein is CASSFQGISPLHF. The DNA of the CDR3 is TGTGCCAGCAGTTTTCAGGGAATCTCGCCCCTCCACTTT.